Each of the 19 T cell receptor beta chains below was sequenced from the same sample in a study of blood T cell repertoires in COVID-19. Assay: immunoSEQ multiplex PCR; the TCRdb copy retains only in-frame clones and omits some. Of around 100,000 clones listed, 70% to 90% are singletons. The sequencing input was peripheral blood. These receptors were collected from a human donor in a cohort sampled during active COVID-19.

V and J are TRBV7-2 and TRBJ2-2; no firm D call. Deletions cut 5 bases from V and 11 bases from J, with 9 bases between. CDR3 length equals 11 residues. Germline V gene lookup returns CDR1 SGHTA and CDR2 FQGNSA. CDR3 sequence: CASSNPVELFF. The CDR3, as DNA: TGTGCCAGCAGCAACCCGGTCGAGCTGTTTTTT.

The chain uses TRBV19 and TRBJ2-3; D is possibly TRBD2 (5 bases). From germline, CDR1 is LNHDA and CDR2 SQIVND (reference sequence). The CDR3 extends over 13 amino acids. V dropped 3 bases and J dropped 5 bases, with 9 bases sitting between them. As DNA, the CDR3 is TGTGCCAGTAGTATGGTCGGAGGAGATACGCAGTATTTT. Translating gives CASSMVGGDTQYF.

This chain joins TRBV6-6 and TRBJ1-5; a weak D match, TRBD1 (6 bases). V lost 8 bases to trimming and J lost 5 bases, with 13 bases between them. Germline lookup yields CDR1 MNHNY and CDR2 SVGAGI (reference sequence). CDR3 length: 13 residues. The CDR3 sequence: CASLQGFDQPQHF. The DNA of the CDR3 is TGTGCCAGCTTACAGGGTTTCGATCAGCCCCAGCATTTT.

The rearrangement uses TRBV15 and TRBJ1-2, with TRBD1 identical over 8 bases. Germline V gene data show CDR1 as LNHNV and CDR2 as YYDKDF (reference sequence). This CDR3 contains 15 residues. The J segment lost 2 bases and the V segment lost 0 bases, leaving 2 bases of the junction unmatched. CDR3 region: CATSRDAGGNYGYTF. DNA of the CDR3: TGTGCCACCAGCAGAGATGCAGGGGGCAACTATGGCTACACCTTC.

The V and J genes are TRBV5-1 and TRBJ1-2, with D perhaps TRBD1 (5 bases). This CDR3 comprises 16 residues. Germline V gene lookup returns CDR1 SGHRS and CDR2 YFSETQ. Trimming cost V 4 bases and J 4 bases, with 20 bases left between them. CDR3 nucleotides: TGCGCCAGCAGCCCAGGCGGGGGAAGTGGTATCTATGGCTACACCTTC. It is translated as CASSPGGGSGIYGYTF.

The V call is TRBV18, the J call TRBJ1-1, with 8 bases that match TRBD1. This CDR3 is 16 amino acids long. From germline, CDR1 is KGHSH and CDR2 LQKENI. After removal of 1 base from V and 1 base from J, the junction contained 5 bases not matched to a gene. The CDR3 here is CASSPRPTGANTEAFF. DNA of the CDR3: TGTGCCAGCTCACCACGCCCGACAGGGGCGAACACTGAAGCTTTCTTT.

This chain links TRBV2 with TRBJ1-1; weak D call: TRBD1 (5 bases). The CDR3 sequence is 14 residues long. Germline CDR1 is SNHLY and CDR2 is FYNNEI. V was shortened by 4 bases and J by 5 bases, with 14 bases between the two germline ends. The CDR3 here is CASSGQGMGTEAFF. CDR3 coding DNA: TGTGCCAGCAGTGGCCAGGGCATGGGGACTGAAGCTTTCTTT.

V usage is TRBV29-1 and J usage is TRBJ1-2, with a weak D call TRBD1 (5 bases). V was shortened by 6 bases and J by 5 bases, with 16 bases between the two germline ends. The CDR3 length is 13 residues. Germline lookup yields CDR1 SQVTM and CDR2 ANQGSEA. CDR3: CSVGRMEGYGYTF. The CDR3 coding sequence is TGCAGCGTCGGTCGCATGGAGGGGTATGGCTACACCTTC.

The chain is built from TRBV4-3 and TRBJ2-7, with 9 bases matching TRBD1. CDR3 length equals 14 residues. Germline trimming cut 1 base from V and 2 bases from J; bases unmatched to any gene: 0. In germline, CDR1 is LGHNA, CDR2 YSLEER. The CDR3, as DNA: TGCGCCAGCAGCCAAGGACAGGGGGCCTACGAGCAGTACTTC. The encoded protein is CASSQGQGAYEQYF.

The chain is built from TRBV3-1 (or the pseudogene TRBV3-2) and TRBJ1-4; tentatively, D is TRBD1 (5 bases). CDR3 length: 13 residues. V was shortened by 8 bases and J by 8 bases, with 15 bases between the two germline ends. Germline values: CDR1 LGHDT, CDR2 YNNKEL (reference sequence). The CDR3 DNA follows: TGTGCCAGCCCCCGCGGGGGTACGGAAAAACTGTTTTTT. It translates to CASPRGGTEKLFF.

The gene calls are TRBV4-2 and TRBJ2-3; D gene ambiguous. Trimming removed 4 bases from V and 1 base from J, with 15 bases in between. Germline V gene data show CDR1 as LGHNA and CDR2 as YNFKEQ. CDR3 length: 16 residues. CDR3 sequence: CASSPISVDGTDTQYF. The CDR3 DNA reads TGTGCCAGCAGCCCTATCAGCGTTGACGGCACAGATACGCAGTATTTT.

A few counts support this clone. The gene calls are TRBV6-5 and TRBJ1-1; TRBD1 matches at 10 bases. V gave up 6 bases and J gave up 4 bases; unmatched junction bases: 2. The V gene's germline CDR1 is MNHEY and CDR2 SVGAGI. This CDR3 is built from 13 residues. Here the CDR3 reads CASRRTGGTEAFF. CDR3 nucleotides: TGTGCCAGCAGGAGGACAGGGGGCACTGAAGCTTTCTTT.

The chain carries TRBV4-3 and TRBJ2-1; 8 bases map to TRBD2. V gave up 3 bases and J gave up 2 bases; unmatched junction bases: 21. The CDR3 is made up of 21 amino acids. Per germline, CDR1 LGHNA and CDR2 YSLEER. In nucleotides, the CDR3 is TGCGCCAGCAGCCATTTTTTTTACGGATCTGGAGCGGGAGAAACCTACAATGAGCAGTTCTTC. It specifies CASSHFFYGSGAGETYNEQFF.

The chain uses TRBV7-2 and TRBJ1-6; the match to TRBD1 covers 8 bases. The germline V gene encodes CDR1 SGHTA and CDR2 FQGNSA. V trimming: 4 bases; J trimming: 7 bases; junction bases outside the gene matches: 3. The CDR3 loop spans 14 amino acids. The CDR3 region has the DNA TGTGCCAGCAGCTGGACAGGGCGGAATTCACCCCTCCACTTT. Amino acid sequence: CASSWTGRNSPLHF.

The chain carries TRBV6-6 and TRBJ2-7, with 10 bases that match TRBD1. The CDR3 has 14 amino acids. Trimming removed 4 bases from V and 4 bases from J; junction bases left unmatched: 4. The germline V gene has CDR1 MNHNY and CDR2 SVGAGI (reference sequence). CDR3 protein: CASSSRTGGYEQYF. In DNA form, the CDR3 reads TGTGCCAGCAGTTCGCGGACAGGGGGATACGAGCAGTACTTC.

V and J are TRBV7-9 and TRBJ1-1; TRBD1 matches 7 bases. Germline-derived CDR1 and CDR2 are SEHNR and FQNEAQ (reference sequence). V gave up 7 bases and J gave up 0 bases; unmatched junction bases: 8. There are 15 residues in the CDR3. As DNA, the CDR3 is TGTGCCAGCACCCCTCGGGGACAGCTGAACACTGAAGCTTTCTTT. Translated, it gives CASTPRGQLNTEAFF.

The chain uses TRBV10-3 and TRBJ2-3, with a possible D match to TRBD2 (6 bases). This CDR3 has 16 residues. The V gene's germline CDR1 is ENHRY and CDR2 SYGVKD. Trimming cost V 0 bases and J 4 bases, with 14 bases left between them. Written as DNA, the CDR3 is TGTGCCATCAGTGAGTCTTGGGGGGAGGTGGCAGATACGCAGTATTTT. Its protein product is CAISESWGEVADTQYF.

This clone was counted at least ten times. The chain has TRBV3-1 (or the pseudogene TRBV3-2) and TRBJ2-7, with D possibly being TRBD2 (6 bases). The CDR3 is 14 residues long. V was shortened by 3 bases and J by 0 bases, with 9 bases between the two germline ends. Germline assignment: CDR1 LGHDT and CDR2 YNNKEL (reference sequence). CDR3 region: CASSQGLVSYEQYF. DNA of the CDR3: TGTGCCAGCAGCCAGGGACTGGTCTCCTACGAGCAGTACTTC.

V gene TRBV23-1 combines with J gene TRBJ1-5; D unclear. TRBV23-1 is an open reading frame, and its role is uncertain. The CDR3 runs to 15 residues. Trimming stripped 0 bases from V and 7 bases from J, with 13 bases between. CDR3 sequence: CASSQSTRGFQPQHF. In nucleotides, the CDR3 is TGCGCCAGCAGTCAATCGACCCGGGGTTTCCAGCCCCAGCATTTT.